The 18 T cell receptor beta chains below come from one sample, sequenced in a study of shared clonotypes between healthy human individuals. Naive CD8 cells lacked CD45RO and underwent positive selection for CCR7, leaving out terminally differentiated effector memory CD45RA+ cells. Sequenced by immunoSEQ multiplex PCR; TCRdb stores in-frame clones only, minus some. The profile covers a few million clones, with roughly 93% appearing a single time and 1.5% to 2% taken by the ten largest. The sequencing input was naive CD8+ T cells from PBMCs. Receptors were obtained from a man younger than 35 in good health. Some clones in this sample may be carry-over from other donors' samples.

The genes are TRBV5-8 and TRBJ1-1; D unresolved. CDR1 SGHTS and CDR2 YDEGEE come from the germline V gene. The CDR3 runs 10 residues. The CDR3 region is CGGILGEAFF. CDR3 bases: TGTGGGGGTATTTTAGGTGAAGCTTTCTTT.

CDR3 sequence (DNA): TGTGCCAGCAGTCCCCAAGGGACGGCGGCTCCCCAGTACTTC. Translated: CASSPQGTAAPQYF. The V gene is TRBV9, the J gene TRBJ2-5; D possibly matches TRBD1 or TRBD2 (5 bases each). The V gene's germline CDR1 is SGDLS and CDR2 YYNGEE. V shed 5 bases and J shed 9 bases, with 20 bases lying between them. The CDR3 length is 14 residues.

V is TRBV28 and J is TRBJ1-5; tentative D call: TRBD1 (5 bases). The CDR3 consists of 14 residues. Germline values: CDR1 MDHEN, CDR2 SYDVKM. The V gene lost 4 bases and the J gene lost 0 bases, with 7 bases spanning the gap. The CDR3 is CASSWQGSNQPQHF. In DNA, the CDR3 is TGTGCCAGCAGTTGGCAGGGTAGCAATCAGCCCCAGCATTTT.

The V gene is TRBV10-3, the J gene TRBJ1-1; the match to TRBD1 covers 9 bases. Germline lookup yields CDR1 ENHRY and CDR2 SYGVKD. CDR3 size: 15 residues. The V gene end was trimmed by 6 bases and the J gene end by 6 bases; junction bases not matched to a gene: 11. The CDR3 bases are TGTGCCATCAGGGAGCCGGGACAGGGTAACTCTGAAGCTTTCTTT. It specifies CAIREPGQGNSEAFF.

The V and J genes are TRBV27 and TRBJ2-3, with 14 bases identical to TRBD2. Per germline, CDR1 MNHEY and CDR2 SMNVEV (reference sequence). CDR3 size: 20 residues. With V trimmed by 1 base and J by 6 bases, 15 bases remained unmatched. The CDR3 DNA reads as TGTGCCAGCAGTTTATTTCGGGGACTAGCGGGAGAGGGGGACACGGATACGCAGTATTTT. Amino acids: CASSLFRGLAGEGDTDTQYF.

The chain links TRBV28 to TRBJ2-7; D gene ambiguous. The length of the CDR3 is 16 residues. The V end was cut by 4 bases, the J end by 1 base, with 17 bases between. Germline-derived CDR1 and CDR2 are MDHEN and SYDVKM. CDR3 DNA sequence: TGTGCCAGCAGTTCTTCCCTACCGACATGGTCCTACGAGCAGTACTTC. Translating it yields CASSSSLPTWSYEQYF.

The chain carries TRBV25-1 and TRBJ2-5; TRBD2 aligns across 7 bases. The CDR3 contains 11 residues. Germline V gene lookup returns CDR1 MGHDK and CDR2 SYGVNS. With 4 bases clipped from V and 12 bases from J, the junction kept 5 bases outside the gene matches. CDR3 region: CASSGSGGKYF. In DNA, the CDR3 is TGTGCCAGCAGTGGCTCGGGGGGAAAGTACTTC.

This clone turned up a few times. The chain carries TRBV29-1 and TRBJ1-2, with a possible D match to TRBD1 (6 bases). CDR1 is SQVTM and CDR2 is ANQGSEA in the germline V gene. This CDR3 spans 11 amino acids. The V end lost 5 bases, the J end lost 6 bases, and 10 bases lay between the germline ends. This CDR3 is CSVKDSDGYTF. DNA of the CDR3: TGCAGCGTTAAGGACAGCGATGGCTACACCTTC.

V and J are TRBV28 and TRBJ2-3; the match to TRBD2 covers 13 bases. Germline assignment: CDR1 MDHEN and CDR2 SYDVKM. V was clipped by 3 bases and J by 8 bases; unmatched bases: 17. This CDR3 has 19 amino acids. As DNA, the CDR3 is TGTGCCAGCAGTTTGTACCAAATCGGGACTAGCGGGATCGCGGGTACGCAGTATTTT. Amino acids: CASSLYQIGTSGIAGTQYF.

The V gene is TRBV27, the J gene TRBJ2-4, with 9 nucleotides matching TRBD1. CDR3 length: 14 amino acids. The germline gives CDR1 MNHEY, CDR2 SMNVEV (reference sequence). V trimming: 5 bases; J trimming: 2 bases; junction bases outside the gene matches: 1. For the CDR3, the DNA is TGTGCCAGCAGTGGACAGGGGACCAAAAACATTCAGTACTTC. Its protein product is CASSGQGTKNIQYF.

This sequence joins TRBV28 and TRBJ2-7, with TRBD2 matching over 8 bases. The CDR3 is 15 residues long. The germline CDR1 and CDR2 sequences are MDHEN and SYDVKM. V dropped 9 bases and J dropped 5; count of bases not matched to a gene: 15. The CDR3 DNA reads TGTGCCAGTACCCCGATTAGCGGGGTCCGGAACGAGCAGTACTTC. Translating gives CASTPISGVRNEQYF.

V usage is TRBV6-5 and J usage is TRBJ1-1; maybe TRBD1 (5 bases). Trimming took off 2 bases at V and 5 bases at J, with 15 bases between the two ends. Germline assignment: CDR1 MNHEY and CDR2 SVGAGI. This CDR3 has 15 amino acids. DNA for the CDR3: TGTGCCAGCAGTTACCCCTCGGCGGGGCAGACTGAAGCTTTCTTT. Residues: CASSYPSAGQTEAFF.

The rearrangement joins TRBV27 to TRBJ1-2, with 8 nucleotides matching TRBD1. The V and J ends lost 5 bases and 7 bases, in that order; junction bases with no gene match: 9. From germline, CDR1 is MNHEY and CDR2 SMNVEV (reference sequence). The CDR3 contains 14 residues. The CDR3 region is CASSPDRVWGGYTF. Here the CDR3 DNA reads TGTGCCAGCAGTCCGGACAGGGTATGGGGTGGCTACACCTTC.

V gene TRBV2 combines with J gene TRBJ2-2, with D unclear. The CDR3 covers 12 residues. Trimming took off 3 bases at V and 5 bases at J, with 4 bases between the two ends. Germline V gene lookup returns CDR1 SNHLY and CDR2 FYNNEI. CDR3 bases: TGTGCCAGCAGTGATTGGACCGGGGAGCTGTTTTTT. It translates to CASSDWTGELFF.

The V call is TRBV27, the J call TRBJ1-5; D is perhaps TRBD1 (5 bases). V dropped 0 bases and J dropped 3 bases, with 12 bases sitting between them. The CDR3 runs to 16 residues. CDR1 and CDR2 (germline): MNHEY, SMNVEV (reference sequence). The CDR3 reads CASSLSSTVLNQPQHF. The CDR3 DNA reads as TGTGCCAGCAGTTTATCCTCGACAGTTCTCAATCAGCCCCAGCATTTT.

This clone was seen once. Other nucleotide sequences in the sample specify the same CDR3. The chain links TRBV9 to TRBJ1-5; D remains ambiguous. The V gene's germline CDR1 is SGDLS and CDR2 YYNGEE. This CDR3 is built from 13 residues. The V end lost 2 bases, the J end lost 3 bases, and 6 bases lay between the germline ends. The CDR3 is CASSVGSNQPQHF. CDR3 coding DNA: TGTGCCAGCAGCGTCGGATCCAATCAGCCCCAGCATTTT.

The CDR3 here is CASSIRDRARLDYGYTF. The CDR3 DNA reads as TGTGCCAGTAGTATCCGGGACAGGGCACGTTTGGACTATGGCTACACCTTC. The rearrangement uses TRBV19 and TRBJ1-2; 9 positions agree with TRBD1. V lost 3 bases to trimming and J lost 3 bases; unmatched junction nucleotides: 11. Germline assignment: CDR1 LNHDA and CDR2 SQIVND (reference sequence). The CDR3 is made up of 17 amino acids.

The chain combines TRBV19 with TRBJ2-7; 9 nucleotides match TRBD1. The CDR3 contains 15 residues. J gave up 7 bases and V 3 bases, and 10 bases lay outside the gene matches. Germline CDR1 LNHDA, CDR2 SQIVND (reference sequence). DNA of the CDR3: TGTGCCAGTAGTATCGGGACAGGGTCTTCGGAGGAGCAGTACTTC. Its translation: CASSIGTGSSEEQYF.